The 20 T cell receptor beta chains below were found in one sample sequenced in a study of identical twins. From the 5' RACE reads, TCRdb called clonotypes with MiXCR, one entry per CDR3 protein. Here the sample spans about 240,000 distinct CDR3 sequences, approximately 7.3% being singletons. These data are also associated with another study on yellow fever vaccine responses in identical twins.

Material for sequencing was CD8+ T cells sorted from blood. The source of these receptors is a woman between 18 and 29 years old in good health.

The rearrangement joins TRBV7-9 to TRBJ2-1; D might be TRBD2 (5 bases). Germline CDR1 reads SEHNR; CDR2 reads FQNEAQ (reference sequence). Trimming removed 5 bases from V and 7 bases from J, with 18 bases in between. The CDR3 has 15 residues. CDR3 region: CASSPVGSERNEQFF. CDR3 bases: TGTGCCAGCAGCCCAGTTGGTAGCGAGAGGAATGAGCAGTTCTTC. Full variable domain (rest looked up from reference TRBV7-9 and TRBJ2-1): DTGVSQNPRHKITKRGQNVTFRCDPISEHNRLYWYRQTLGQGPEFLTYFQNEAQLEKSRLLSDRFSAERPKGSFSTLEIQRTEQGDSAMYLCASSPVGSERNEQFFGPGTRLTVL.

This chain links TRBV12-3 or TRBV12-4 with TRBJ2-1; possible D gene TRBD2, 5 bases. Trimming pared 1 base from V and 9 bases from J, leaving 13 bases between. This CDR3 has 14 amino acids. DNA for the CDR3: TGTGCCAGCAGTTTAGAAGACTATTTATGTGAGCAGTTCTTC. This sequence encodes CASSLEDYLCEQFF.

A few counts support this clonotype. The chain has TRBV15 and TRBJ1-5; 12 bases align to TRBD1. The V and J ends lost 2 bases and 6 bases, in that order; junction bases with no gene match: 5. The germline V gene has CDR1 LNHNV and CDR2 YYDKDF (reference sequence). The CDR3 spans 16 residues. The CDR3 DNA reads TGTGCCACCAGCAGACCCGGGACAGGGGGCGTTCAGCCCCAGCATTTT. The encoded protein is CATSRPGTGGVQPQHF.

The sample holds many counts of this clonotype. The chain joins TRBV7-2 to TRBJ2-2; 8 positions agree with TRBD2. Germline-derived CDR1 and CDR2 are SGHTA and FQGNSA. The CDR3 spans 14 residues. With 3 bases clipped from V and 7 bases from J, the junction kept 4 bases outside the gene matches. The CDR3 region has the DNA TGTGCCAGCAGCTTGGGACTAGTTAGCGGGGAGCTGTTTTTT. Its translation is CASSLGLVSGELFF.

This clonotype showed up just a few times. The CDR3, as DNA: TGTGCCAGCAGTGAAGCGCCGTCGGGGGCTGGCTATGGCTACACCTTC. Translating gives CASSEAPSGAGYGYTF. This rearrangement joins TRBV2 to TRBJ1-2, with D maybe TRBD1 (6 bases). V lost 0 bases to trimming and J lost 4 bases, with 15 bases between them. The CDR3 has 16 amino acids. Germline-derived CDR1 and CDR2 are SNHLY and FYNNEI.

Many counts were recorded for this clonotype. The genes are TRBV4-1 and TRBJ1-5; possible D gene TRBD1, 5 bases. CDR1 and CDR2 (germline): MGHRA, YSYEKL. The CDR3 covers 15 residues. The V and J ends lost 0 bases and 4 bases respectively, with 10 bases between them. This chain's CDR3 is CASSQEGTQNQPQHF. As DNA, the CDR3 is TGCGCCAGCAGCCAAGAGGGGACTCAGAATCAGCCCCAGCATTTT.

This clonotype was seen ten or more times. The chain is built from TRBV27 and TRBJ2-5; D remains unclear. CDR3 size: 11 residues. From germline, CDR1 is MNHEY and CDR2 SMNVEV (reference sequence). V lost 4 bases and J lost 4, with 4 bases in between. DNA for the CDR3: TGTGCCAGCAGTTCTGGAGAGACCCAGTACTTC. It translates to CASSSGETQYF.

This clonotype was seen many times. J is TRBJ2-1 and V is TRBV7-8, with unresolved D. The germline V gene encodes CDR1 SGHVS and CDR2 FQNEAQ. The CDR3 is 16 residues long. Trimming took off 5 bases at V and 7 bases at J, with 21 bases between the two ends. The DNA of the CDR3 is TGTGCCAGCAGCCCCAGGTTTTTGGCGAGTAGGAATGAGCAGTTCTTC. Translation: CASSPRFLASRNEQFF.

V is TRBV10-3 and J is TRBJ2-1; 11 positions agree with TRBD2. The germline gives CDR1 ENHRY, CDR2 SYGVKD. The CDR3 is 16 residues long. Trimming removed 4 bases from V and 3 bases from J; junction bases left unmatched: 5. As DNA, the CDR3 is TGTGCCATCAGTGCCTCAACTAGCGGGGGCTACAATGAGCAGTTCTTC. This gives the protein CAISASTSGGYNEQFF.

The V call is TRBV13, the J call TRBJ2-1; 10 nucleotides match TRBD2. Per the germline V gene, CDR1 is PRHDT and CDR2 is FYEKMQ (reference sequence). V trimming: 4 bases; J trimming: 4 bases; junction bases outside the gene matches: 10. The CDR3 runs 17 residues. The CDR3 region has the DNA TGTGCCAGCAGCTCAAGCCTTAGCGGGAGGCTGTACAATGAGCAGTTCTTC. Its translation is CASSSSLSGRLYNEQFF.

This chain links TRBV7-6 with TRBJ2-5; 8 bases agree with TRBD1. The trim removed 5 bases at V and 5 bases at J, leaving 7 bases unmatched. CDR3 length: 14 amino acids. Germline V gives CDR1 SGHVS, CDR2 FNYEAQ. CDR3 loop: CASSQDRGYETQYF. As DNA, the CDR3 is TGTGCCAGCAGCCAAGACAGGGGTTACGAGACCCAGTACTTC.

V usage is TRBV25-1 and J usage is TRBJ1-1; TRBD1 might be the D (5 bases). This CDR3 has 13 residues. Germline V gives CDR1 MGHDK, CDR2 SYGVNS. V lost 4 bases, J lost 5 bases, and 11 bases lay in between. The CDR3 region has the DNA TGTGCCAGCAGTGGCGGGGGGAGGACTGAAGCTTTCTTT. Protein product: CASSGGGRTEAFF.

This clonotype was seen a handful of times. The chain links TRBV20-1 to TRBJ2-1; 9 bases match TRBD2. The CDR3 consists of 13 residues. Germline trimming cut 6 bases from V and 9 bases from J; bases unmatched to any gene: 9. CDR1 and CDR2 (germline): DFQATT, SNEGSKA (reference sequence). DNA for the CDR3: TGCAGTGCCAGGGTGCGGGAGGGAGGTGAGCAGTTCTTC. It encodes CSARVREGGEQFF.

V usage is TRBV2 and J usage is TRBJ1-5; no definite D call. Trimming took off 1 base at V and 0 bases at J, with 7 bases between the two ends. Germline V gene sequence: CDR1 SNHLY, CDR2 FYNNEI. CDR3 size: 15 residues. CDR3 sequence: CASSEGSASNQPQHF. The CDR3 DNA is TGTGCCAGCAGTGAAGGGTCAGCTAGCAATCAGCCCCAGCATTTT.

The chain has TRBV4-2 and TRBJ2-7; D tentatively fits TRBD1 or TRBD2 (5 bases each). The CDR3 runs to 12 residues. The V gene's germline CDR1 is LGHNA and CDR2 YNFKEQ. This CDR3 reads CASSQERDGPRV. The CDR3, as DNA: TGTGCCAGCAGCCAAGAGAGGGACGGCCCCCGTGTC.

The V and J genes are TRBV20-1 and TRBJ2-3; the D gene is possibly TRBD2 (6 bases). The germline CDR1 and CDR2 sequences are DFQATT and SNEGSKA (reference sequence). Between the trimmed V and J ends, which lost 3 bases and 2 bases, there was a span of 9 bases. The CDR3 spans 13 residues. The CDR3 protein is CSASLADTDTQYF. CDR3 nucleotides: TGCAGTGCTAGTTTAGCGGACACAGATACGCAGTATTTT.

This clonotype turned up a few times. This chain links TRBV5-5 with TRBJ2-7, with D perhaps being TRBD1 or TRBD2 (5 bases each). Germline-derived CDR1 and CDR2 are SGHKS and YYEKEE (reference sequence). V dropped 0 bases and J dropped 2 bases, with 12 bases sitting between them. There are 15 residues in the CDR3. The CDR3 DNA reads TGTGCCAGCAGCTTGGTAGGGACGTCCGCCTACGAGCAGTACGTC. Residues: CASSLVGTSAYEQYV.

This clonotype was observed at least ten times. The chain recombines TRBV4-1 with TRBJ1-1; 10 bases fit TRBD1. The CDR3 is made up of 14 amino acids. V lost 4 bases to trimming and J lost 6 bases; unmatched junction nucleotides: 5. Per the germline V gene, CDR1 is MGHRA and CDR2 is YSYEKL. The CDR3 DNA sequence: TGCGCCAGCAGCCCCGACAGGGGGCTTTCTGAAGCTTTCTTT. Protein sequence: CASSPDRGLSEAFF.

The rearrangement uses TRBV9 and TRBJ1-5, with D uncertain. V lost 0 bases and J 0 bases, leaving 7 bases between the germline ends. There are 15 residues in the CDR3. Germline CDR1 SGDLS, CDR2 YYNGEE. The DNA of the CDR3 is TGTGCCAGCAGCGTAGGGTCGGATAGCAATCAGCCCCAGCATTTT. Amino acids: CASSVGSDSNQPQHF.

This clonotype showed up many times. V and J are TRBV7-3 and TRBJ2-1, with 13 bases fitting TRBD2. Looked up from germline, CDR1 is SGHTA and CDR2 is FQGTGA. The CDR3 spans 15 residues. J gave up 5 bases and V 4 bases, and 2 bases lay outside the gene matches. CDR3: CASSWGLAGNNEQFF. The CDR3 nucleotides read TGTGCCAGCAGCTGGGGACTAGCGGGGAACAATGAGCAGTTCTTC. The whole variable domain, remainder taken from reference TRBV7-3 and TRBJ2-1, is GAGVSQTPSNKVTEKGKYVELRCDPISGHTALYWYRQSLGQGPEFLIYFQGTGAADDSGLPNDRFFAVRPEGSVSTLKIQRTERGDSAVYLCASSWGLAGNNEQFFGPGTRLTVL.